This T cell receptor (beta chain) comes out of a study of blood T cells in healthy people across ages. Germline V gives CDR1 SGHTA, CDR2 FQGTGA. The CDR3 is 13 amino acids. Trimming took off 0 bases at V and 15 bases at J, with 15 bases between the two ends. A second 7 to 11 cycle PCR used barcoded and J-beta primers. TCRdb reprocessed the 5' RACE reads via MiXCR and lists one record per CDR3 protein. The sample carries about 830,000 distinct CDR3 sequences, roughly 64% recorded once. What was sequenced was blood. The source of this sequence is a man under 40 in good health. The chain employs TRBV7-3 and TRBJ2-1; D gene unclear. The CDR3 nucleotides read TGTGCCAGCAGCTTAACAAGCCGGGCAAGAACGTTCTTC. Its translation is CASSLTSRARTFF.